A single sample is the source of the 3 T cell receptor beta chains below, sequenced in a study of blood T cell repertoires in COVID-19. The assay was immunoSEQ multiplex PCR, and TCRdb's table has in-frame clones only and misses some. The sample lists under 300,000 clones, around 83% seen once, with approximately 6.6% in the top ten. Sequenced input: PBMCs or T cells enriched from blood (not recorded which). The origin of the receptors is a woman aged 45-65 years who had been exposed to COVID-19.

V gene TRBV10-2 combines with J gene TRBJ2-2; D may be TRBD2 (6 bases). Germline values: CDR1 WSHSY, CDR2 SAAADI. V was clipped by 7 bases and J by 0 bases, with 9 bases between them. CDR3 length: 14 amino acids. The chain's CDR3 is CASTGTPNTGELFF. CDR3 in DNA: TGCGCCAGCACCGGGACTCCGAACACCGGGGAGCTGTTTTTT.

This rearrangement joins TRBV5-6 to TRBJ1-2; TRBD1 matches 9 bases. Germline CDR1 and CDR2: SGHDT and YYEEEE. V gave up 4 bases and J gave up 8 bases; unmatched junction bases: 6. The CDR3 is 13 residues long. CDR3 coding DNA: TGTGCCAGCAGCCGGACAGGGGAAACGGGCTACACCTTC. Its translation: CASSRTGETGYTF.

The rearrangement links TRBV10-2 to TRBJ1-1, with TRBD1 matching over 7 bases. Germline values: CDR1 WSHSY, CDR2 SAAADI. Trimming cost V 5 bases and J 4 bases; bases outside gene matches: 13. The CDR3 covers 16 residues. The CDR3 sequence is CASSILGQGVSTEAFF. CDR3 DNA: TGCGCCAGCAGTATCCTGGGGCAGGGGGTTTCCACTGAAGCTTTCTTT.